This T cell receptor (beta chain) was identified in a study of OX40 agonist ivuxolimab in advanced cancers. Germline assignment: CDR1 SGHTA and CDR2 FQGNSA. Trimming took off 0 bases at V and 8 bases at J, with 11 bases between the two ends. CDR3 length equals 14 residues. Assay used: immunoSEQ multiplex PCR; TCRdb lists only in-frame clones, some missing. Among fewer than 90,000 clones listed, approximately 86% were seen once. The TCR was taken from an adult with an advanced solid tumor such as melanoma, head and neck, liver or kidney cancer. The chain links TRBV7-2 to TRBJ2-1; D unresolved. Sequenced material: CD4+ or CD8+ T cells sorted from blood, taken in a trial of the OX40 agonist ivuxolimab. For the CDR3, the DNA is TGTGCCAGCAGCTTAGCTCATCTCGGTTATGAGCAGTTCTTC. It encodes CASSLAHLGYEQFF. Based on the CDR3 plus reference TRBV7-2 and TRBJ2-1, the full variable domain is GAGVSQSPSNKVTEKGKDVELRCDPISGHTALYWYRQSLGQGLEFLIYFQGNSAPDKSGLPSDRFSAERTGGSVSTLTIQRTQQEDSAVYLCASSLAHLGYEQFFGPGTRLTVL.